These T cell receptor beta chains were read from a single sample in a study of blood T cells in healthy people across ages. TCRdb redid the calling of the 5' RACE reads with MiXCR, one entry per CDR3 protein. Of roughly 1.5 million distinct CDR3 sequences listed, 35% to 45% are singletons. The sequenced material came from blood. The receptors here all came from a woman between 18 and 29 years old in good health. The CDR3 runs from the conserved cysteine through the conserved F or W.

cdr3_length,v_call,j_call,cdr3_aa
13,TRBV12-3/TRBV12-4,TRBJ1-2,CASSPVGGDGYTF
13,TRBV5-1,TRBJ2-7,CASSFEGADEQYF
18,TRBV20-1,TRBJ2-3,CSARGLVHGAKHTDTQYF
13,TRBV12-3/TRBV12-4,TRBJ1-1,CASIQGRWTEAFF
19,TRBV7-9,TRBJ2-4,CASSLLAGTGVLAKNIQYF
12,TRBV20-1,TRBJ1-1,CSGLLLNTEAFF
17,TRBV10-3,TRBJ2-3,CAISPDSWGGGTDTQYF
12,TRBV29-1,TRBJ1-2,CSVGGTAYGYTF
12,TRBV3-1,TRBJ1-2,CASSHERRWYTF
14,TRBV20-1,TRBJ2-1,CSANTGSSYNEQFF
13,TRBV20-1,TRBJ1-2,CSAREQGGYGYTF
15,TRBV4-1,TRBJ2-1,CASSHGVFSYNEQFF
14,TRBV6-1,TRBJ2-1,CASSDSYRGGEQFF
16,TRBV4-3,TRBJ2-7,CASSHSSTDLLYEQYF
16,TRBV5-6,TRBJ1-2,CASSLEWGPANYGYTF
14,TRBV20-1,TRBJ1-2,CSAGEEGANYGYTF
12,TRBV25-1,TRBJ2-1,CASRTGDGEQFF
14,TRBV3-1,TRBJ1-4,CASSFRRTNEKLFF
16,TRBV24-1,TRBJ2-3,CATIVPGLAGTDTQYF
14,TRBV19,TRBJ2-5,CASRTGRFVNEQYF
18,TRBV5-1,TRBJ1-2,CASSIDRGRVGELGGYTF
14,TRBV12-3/TRBV12-4,TRBJ1-1,CASRDGDRNTEAFF
15,TRBV4-1,TRBJ1-5,CASSTVGRNNQPQHF
12,TRBV5-1,TRBJ2-1,CASSDRGGGWFF
14,TRBV10-3,TRBJ2-2,CAISRGEATGELFF
19,TRBV6-2/TRBV6-3,TRBJ2-1,CASENSRLAGAHSYNEQFF
13,TRBV27,TRBJ1-2,CASSLGGPDGYTF
13,TRBV7-3,TRBJ2-1,CASSSAGDNEQFF
11,TRBV29-1,TRBJ2-5,CSVRVSGTQYF
14,TRBV7-2,TRBJ2-3,CASSLHLPTDTQYF
14,TRBV12-3/TRBV12-4,TRBJ2-1,CASRATGRVNEQFF
13,TRBV2,TRBJ2-5,CASTGTSEETQYF
11,TRBV20-1,TRBJ1-1,CSARYSFEAFF